The 8 T cell receptor beta chains reported below all come from one sample, sequenced in a study of PD-L1 blockade in urothelial cancer. This sample's time point: pretreatment peripheral blood. Produced via immunoSEQ multiplex PCR; TCRdb's table is partial and in-frame only. The sample includes some 89,000 clones, approximately 81% of them seen just once. Sequenced here: PBMCs, sampled around atezolizumab (anti-PD-L1) treatment. These receptors originate from a man in his sixties with urothelial cancer.

The chain has TRBV6-6 and TRBJ2-7; 8 nucleotides agree with TRBD1. The CDR3 length is 15 residues. Per germline, CDR1 MNHNY and CDR2 SVGAGI (reference sequence). Trimming cost V 0 bases and J 6 bases; bases outside gene matches: 7. The CDR3 DNA reads as TGTGCCAGCAGTTACTCACGACAGGGGCCTGGCGAGCAGTACTTC. Translating gives CASSYSRQGPGEQYF.

The V call is TRBV28, the J call TRBJ1-5; maybe TRBD1 (6 bases). With 3 bases removed from V and 7 bases from J, the gap between germline ends came to 13 bases. This CDR3 has 14 amino acids. The germline V gene has CDR1 MDHEN and CDR2 SYDVKM. This chain's CDR3 is CASSFGGAVQPQHF. The CDR3 DNA sequence: TGTGCCAGCAGTTTTGGGGGGGCCGTGCAGCCCCAGCATTTT.

The genes are TRBV7-2 and TRBJ1-1; D not certain. The length of the CDR3 is 16 residues. Trimming took off 3 bases at V and 0 bases at J, with 14 bases between the two ends. CDR1 SGHTA and CDR2 FQGNSA come from the germline V gene. CDR3 loop: CASSLRNGLLNTEAFF. CDR3 bases: TGTGCCAGCAGCTTGAGGAATGGACTATTGAACACTGAAGCTTTCTTT.

The chain carries TRBV9 and TRBJ1-2; possibly TRBD1 for D (6 bases). The germline V gene encodes CDR1 SGDLS and CDR2 YYNGEE. This CDR3 region has 16 residues. The V and J ends lost 5 bases and 4 bases respectively, with 21 bases between them. The CDR3 loop is CASSKTGGAFGYGYTF. CDR3 nucleotides: TGTGCCAGCAGTAAAACGGGGGGGGCCTTCGGCTATGGCTACACCTTC.

V usage is TRBV4-3 and J usage is TRBJ2-7, with a possible D match to TRBD1 (5 bases). The V end was cut by 4 bases, the J end by 0 bases, with 10 bases between. Germline V gene data show CDR1 as LGHNA and CDR2 as YSLEER. The CDR3 contains 14 residues. CDR3 DNA sequence: TGCGCCAGCAGCCGTGACAGAGGCTCCTACGAGCAGTACTTC. It codes for CASSRDRGSYEQYF.

The chain has TRBV28 and TRBJ1-5; no reliable D call. The V gene's germline CDR1 is MDHEN and CDR2 SYDVKM. V dropped 5 bases and J dropped 4 bases, with 3 bases sitting between them. This CDR3 has 11 residues. Written as DNA, the CDR3 is TGTGCCAGCAGTACTAATCAGCCCCAGCATTTT. Its translation: CASSTNQPQHF. The variable domain in full, completed from reference TRBV28 and TRBJ1-5, reads DVKVTQSSRYLVKRTGEKVFLECVQDMDHENMFWYRQDPGLGLRLIYFSYDVKMKEKGDIPEGYSVSREKKERFSLILESASTNQTSMYLCASSTNQPQHFGDGTRLSIL.

In this sample, this clone turned up a few times. This CDR3 reads CAWSKTLGHKNTEAFF. DNA for the CDR3: TGTGCCTGGAGCAAGACCCTGGGACATAAGAACACTGAAGCTTTCTTT. The rearrangement joins TRBV30 to TRBJ1-1, with a tentative D call TRBD1 (6 bases). CDR1 is GTSNPN and CDR2 is SVGIG in the germline V gene (reference sequence). Trimming removed 3 bases at V and 1 base at J, with 18 bases between. This CDR3 is 16 amino acids long.

The genes are TRBV4-2 and TRBJ2-1, with 13 positions matching TRBD2. Trimming at V came to 5 bases and at J to 4 bases, leaving 5 bases not matched to a gene. CDR1 is LGHNA and CDR2 is YNFKEQ in the germline V gene. This CDR3 is built from 16 residues. CDR3 sequence: CASSNGLAGAYNEQFF. CDR3 nucleotide sequence: TGTGCCAGCAGCAACGGACTAGCGGGAGCGTACAATGAGCAGTTCTTC.